A selection of T cell receptor beta chains follows, all from one sample in a study of blood T cell repertoires in COVID-19. Generated by immunoSEQ multiplex PCR, the TCRdb table keeps only in-frame clones and is missing some. Here the sample spans roughly 80,000 clones, more than 60% being singletons. Sequenced input: peripheral blood. Receptors were obtained from a human donor in a cohort sampled during active COVID-19. Each CDR3 is given with its conserved first and last residue. The D gene is left open where the match is weak. Size is stated for part of the rows, as once, few or many counts, or as a class when the clone is expanded.

>-|TRBV7-2|TRBD1|TRBJ1-6
TGTGCCAGCAGCTTAGGACAGGGGGTGAAGTCACCCCTCCACTTT
CASSLGQGVKSPLHF
>-|TRBV7-2|TRBD2|TRBJ2-3
TGTGCCAGCAGGCTAGCGGGGGCGGATACGCAGTATTTT
CASRLAGADTQYF
>-|TRBV30|TRBD1|TRBJ2-7
TGTGCCTGGAGTGGTGGAAGGGACAGGGCCATCTCCTACGAGCAGTACTTC
CAWSGGRDRAISYEQYF
>-|TRBV11-2|TRBD2|TRBJ2-7
TGTGCCAGCAGCTTAGGTGGGACTAGCAACGAGCAGTACTTC
CASSLGGTSNEQYF
>-|TRBV7-2|TRBD2|TRBJ2-1
TGTGCCAGCAGCTTAGCGGGGACTAGTCACAATGAGCAGTTCTTC
CASSLAGTSHNEQFF
>-|TRBV19|-|TRBJ1-4
TGTGCCAGTAGTAGGACAGAGACCCTTGAAAAACTGTTTTTT
CASSRTETLEKLFF
>many|TRBV5-1|TRBD2|TRBJ2-1
TGCGCCAGCAGCTTGGATCCAGCGGGGGATCAGTTCTTC
CASSLDPAGDQFF
>-|TRBV5-6|-|TRBJ1-4
TGTGCCAGCAGCTTGGCGGGGGACTCAACTAATGAAAAACTGTTTTTT
CASSLAGDSTNEKLFF
>-|TRBV4-1|-|TRBJ1-2
TGCGCCAGCAGCCAAGATCCCCGGACAGCCTATGGCTACACCTTC
CASSQDPRTAYGYTF
>-|TRBV19|-|TRBJ1-5
TGTGCCAGTAGTATTGGGCCAGGGAACCAGCCCCAGCATTTT
CASSIGPGNQPQHF
>-|TRBV7-9|-|TRBJ1-3
TGTGCCAGCAGCTCCGGTGTCGGAAACACCATATATTTT
CASSSGVGNTIYF
>-|TRBV9|-|TRBJ2-3
TGTGCCAGCAGCGGAGGGTCAGCCACAGATACGCAGTATTTT
CASSGGSATDTQYF
>-|TRBV5-4|TRBD1|TRBJ2-5
TGTGCCAGCAGCGAACCGGGACAGGGGGCAAAGACCCAGTACTTC
CASSEPGQGAKTQYF
>-|TRBV2|-|TRBJ1-5
TGTGCCAGCAGTGAGGAGGGGAGCAATCAGCCCCAGCATTTT
CASSEEGSNQPQHF
>-|TRBV7-9|-|TRBJ1-4
TGTGCCAGCAGCTTAGGGGGACACACTAATGAAAAACTGTTTTTT
CASSLGGHTNEKLFF
>-|TRBV9|-|TRBJ2-3
TGTGCCAGCAGCGTACAGGGGGGCCGCACAGATACGCAGTATTTT
CASSVQGGRTDTQYF
>-|TRBV11-3|TRBD1|TRBJ2-3
TGTGCCAGCAGCTGGGGACAGGGGCGCACAGATACGCAGTATTTT
CASSWGQGRTDTQYF
>-|TRBV6-2/TRBV6-3|TRBD2|TRBJ2-7
TGTGCCAGCAGTTCCCTAGCGGGGAGGGCCTACGAGCAGTACTTC
CASSSLAGRAYEQYF
>-|TRBV4-1|-|TRBJ2-7
TGCGCCAGCAGCGAAGACCCAGTCTCCTACGAGCAGTACTTC
CASSEDPVSYEQYF
>-|TRBV18|-|TRBJ1-1
TGTGCCAGCTCACCACAAGCAGGGGATATGAACACTGAAGCTTTCTTT
CASSPQAGDMNTEAFF
>-|TRBV9|-|TRBJ2-7
TGTGCCAGCAGCCCAAACCCCGAGTACAGCGAGCAGTACTTC
CASSPNPEYSEQYF
>-|TRBV4-3|-|TRBJ1-5
TGCGCCAGCAGCCAAGATGAGACAAACAATCAGCCCCAGCATTTT
CASSQDETNNQPQHF
>-|TRBV6-1|TRBD1|TRBJ1-5
TGTGCCAGCAGTGAAGCGACAGGGATAAGGAATCAGCCCCAGCATTTT
CASSEATGIRNQPQHF
>-|TRBV6-5|-|TRBJ1-2
TGTGCCAGCAGGCTGGAGGTACGCTATGGCTACACCTTC
CASRLEVRYGYTF
>-|TRBV9|-|TRBJ1-4
TGTGCCAGCAGCCCTTGGGCGGGAGTAAGTGAAAAACTGTTTTTT
CASSPWAGVSEKLFF
>few|TRBV4-1|-|TRBJ1-2
TGCGCCAGCAGCCAACCAAGAGTAACAGGGACGTTGGGCTACACCTTC
CASSQPRVTGTLGYTF
>few|TRBV7-3|TRBD2|TRBJ2-3
TGTGCCAGCAGCTTATTTCGGACTAGCGGGGGCCCACTAGATACGCAGTATTTT
CASSLFRTSGGPLDTQYF
>-|TRBV6-5|TRBD1|TRBJ2-1
TGTGCCAGCGGGCCGGGACAGACCTACAATGAGCAGTTCTTC
CASGPGQTYNEQFF
>-|TRBV7-9|-|TRBJ1-6
TGTGCCAGCAGCTTAGGCAGTGATTCACCCCTCCACTTT
CASSLGSDSPLHF
>-|TRBV11-3|-|TRBJ2-7
TGTGCCAGCAGCCTGGACAGAACCTACGAGCAGTACTTC
CASSLDRTYEQYF
>-|TRBV28|-|TRBJ1-2
TGTGCCAGCCGAGATGGGGGGGTCGTTGACTATGGCTACACCTTC
CASRDGGVVDYGYTF
>-|TRBV5-5|TRBD2|TRBJ2-7
TGTGCCAGCAGCTCCGGGACTAGCGCCTACGAGCAGTACTTC
CASSSGTSAYEQYF
>once|TRBV6-6|-|TRBJ2-7
TGTGCCAGCAGTTACTCGTCGGACATCCTGTCCTACGAGCAGTACTTC
CASSYSSDILSYEQYF